This T cell receptor (beta chain) was observed in a study of Ad26.COV2.S vaccination and SARS-CoV-2 variants. Study-level background: Donor allocation was to the COV1001 Ad26.COV2.S trial arm. Participants got Ad26.COV2.S intramuscularly, once or twice 56 days apart.

Findings and limits, study-wide: Non-spike TCR breadth was similar in vaccine and placebo recipients. Reported post-vaccination CD8+ and CD4+ T cell responses to spike showed substantial breadth.

Treatment: roughly 19 received Ad26.COV2.S at low or high dose, single or two shots; 5 received placebo; per-sample allocation not given. Day 63 following the first vaccine or placebo injection was when the samples were taken. Concerning this clone itself: No antigen is known for it.

From germline, CDR1 is LNHDA and CDR2 SQIVND (reference sequence). The CDR3 length is 16 residues. V lost 3 bases to trimming and J lost 3 bases; unmatched junction nucleotides: 5. Libraries were prepared by immunoSEQ multiplex PCR; TCRdb keeps only in-frame clonotypes and omits some of them. The sample gives just under 250,000 clones, approximately 88% of which show up once; around a tenth is in the top ten. The sequences come from peripheral blood, collected in a trial of Ad26.COV2.S vaccine versus placebo. The TCR originated in a person aged 18 to 59 who received the Ad26.COV2.S COVID-19 vaccine or a placebo. J is TRBJ2-5 and V is TRBV19; TRBD1 aligns across 12 bases. The CDR3 reads CASSITGTGGEETQYF. The CDR3 DNA sequence: TGTGCCAGTAGTATTACCGGGACAGGGGGCGAAGAGACCCAGTACTTC.